A selection of T cell receptor beta chains follows, all from one sample in a study of response to subunit inactivated influenza vaccine. MiXCR, applied by TCRdb to the RT-PCR reads, yields one record per CDR3 protein. Of roughly 620,000 distinct CDR3 sequences listed, roughly 10% are singletons. The same data also contributed to another study, on T cells expressing NK-cell markers.

The sequencing used PBMCs from blood, collected on the day of vaccination. These receptors were obtained from a man between 50 and 59 years old who received an inactivated influenza vaccine. Each CDR3 is given with its conserved first and last residue. A D gene is named only where the DNA matches it firmly. Not all rows give a size; the values are once, few, many and, for expanded clones, a class.

v_gene	j_gene	d_gene	abundance	CDR3aa	CDR3nt
TRBV10-3	TRBJ2-7	TRBD1	-	CAIGEGQAYEQYF	TGTGCCATCGGAGAGGGACAGGCCTACGAGCAGTACTTC
TRBV6-1	TRBJ2-7	TRBD1	many	CASSGQGYYEQYF	TGTGCCAGCAGTGGACAGGGATACTACGAGCAGTACTTC
TRBV18	TRBJ2-1	TRBD2	-	CASSPPGLAGEDEQFF	TGTGCCAGCTCACCACCGGGACTAGCGGGAGAGGATGAGCAGTTCTTC
TRBV20-1	TRBJ2-5	-	once	CSARDRDRVTQYF	TGCAGTGCTAGAGATCGAGACCGGGTGACCCAGTACTTC
TRBV7-9	TRBJ2-1	-	many	CASSLSGIYEQFF	TGTGCCAGCAGTTTGTCAGGGATTTATGAGCAGTTCTTC
TRBV12-3/TRBV12-4	TRBJ2-2	-	many	CASSKPTGNTGELFF	TGTGCCAGCAGTAAACCGACAGGGAACACCGGGGAGCTGTTTTTT
TRBV9	TRBJ2-7	TRBD1	-	CASSVYGTDTYEQYF	TGTGCCAGCAGCGTTTACGGGACAGACACCTACGAGCAGTACTTC
TRBV15	TRBJ1-5	-	-	CATTDQPQHF	TGTGCCACCACTGATCAGCCCCAGCATTTT
TRBV6-5	TRBJ2-7	-	few	CASSYLFGEPYEQYF	TGTGCCAGCAGTTACCTTTTCGGCGAGCCCTACGAGCAGTACTTC
TRBV9	TRBJ1-6	-	many	CASSVDFRRVGNSPLHF	TGTGCCAGCAGCGTAGACTTTAGGAGGGTCGGGAATTCACCCCTCCACTTT
TRBV7-2	TRBJ2-7	-	few	CASSWTSGNSYEQYF	TGTGCCAGCAGCTGGACATCGGGTAATTCCTACGAGCAGTACTTC
TRBV7-2	TRBJ1-1	-	few	CASSLVARNEAFF	TGTGCCAGCAGCCTGGTCGCGCGGAATGAAGCTTTCTTT
TRBV30	TRBJ2-3	-	few	CAWATNRGTFTDTQYF	TGTGCCTGGGCTACAAATCGGGGCACTTTCACAGATACGCAGTATTTT
TRBV12-3/TRBV12-4	TRBJ2-2	TRBD1	many	CASSPKQGYGELFF	TGTGCCAGCAGCCCCAAACAGGGGTACGGGGAGCTGTTTTTT
TRBV7-8	TRBJ2-1	TRBD2	-	CASSLRGRANEQFF	TGTGCCAGCAGCTTACGGGGGAGGGCGAATGAGCAGTTCTTC
TRBV12-3/TRBV12-4	TRBJ2-5	-	few	CASSFAGAQETQYF	TGTGCCAGCAGTTTTGCAGGGGCACAAGAGACCCAGTACTTC
TRBV7-2	TRBJ2-5	-	-	CASSLRDGKYQETQYF	TGTGCCAGCAGCCTCCGGGACGGGAAGTACCAAGAGACCCAGTACTTC
TRBV10-3	TRBJ2-3	-	-	CAINADTQYF	TGTGCCATCAATGCAGATACGCAGTATTTT
TRBV12-3/TRBV12-4	TRBJ1-1	TRBD1	-	CASGRDRETANTEAFF	TGTGCCAGCGGACGGGACAGGGAGACGGCGAACACTGAAGCTTTCTTT
TRBV5-1	TRBJ2-2	TRBD2	-	CASSLAAGGQGTGELFF	TGCGCCAGCAGCTTGGCAGCGGGGGGGCAAGGCACCGGGGAGCTGTTTTTT
TRBV28	TRBJ2-5	-	-	CASNEVTSSTQETQYF	TGTGCCAGCAATGAGGTAACTAGCAGCACCCAAGAGACCCAGTACTTC
TRBV20-1	TRBJ1-2	-	many	CSLLHAGSGGYTF	TGCAGTCTACTACACGCAGGGAGTGGTGGCTACACCTTC
TRBV4-3	TRBJ2-7	-	-	CASSQDGDRPGGEQYF	TGCGCCAGCAGCCAAGATGGTGACAGGCCTGGGGGGGAGCAGTACTTC
TRBV6-2/TRBV6-3	TRBJ2-2	TRBD1	many	CASRWTGSTGELFF	TGTGCCAGCAGGTGGACAGGGAGCACCGGGGAGCTGTTTTTT
TRBV20-1	TRBJ2-3	-	few	CSARDGGRGTDTQYF	TGCAGTGCTAGAGATGGAGGCAGGGGAACAGATACGCAGTATTTT
TRBV7-8	TRBJ2-7	-	many	CASSSPLGGASYEQYF	TGTGCCAGCAGCTCCCCCCTTGGCGGGGCCTCCTACGAGCAGTACTTC
TRBV7-9	TRBJ2-7	-	few	CASSQSFHEQYF	TGTGCCAGCAGCCAAAGCTTCCACGAGCAGTACTTC
TRBV12-3/TRBV12-4	TRBJ2-5	TRBD2	few	CASSRTSGGHQETQYF	TGTGCCAGCAGCCGGACTAGCGGGGGCCACCAAGAGACCCAGTACTTC
TRBV25-1	TRBJ1-6	-	few	CASSGAHTYNSPLHF	TGTGCCAGCAGTGGAGCGCATACCTATAATTCACCCCTCCACTTT
TRBV2	TRBJ2-1	TRBD2	few	CASKGRTSGRGPPTYNEQFF	TGTGCCAGCAAGGGTCGAACTAGCGGGAGGGGACCACCTACCTACAATGAGCAGTTCTTC
TRBV5-1	TRBJ2-1	TRBD1	few	CASSPQPQGTYNEQFF	TGCGCCAGCAGCCCCCAGCCACAGGGGACCTACAATGAGCAGTTCTTC
TRBV6-2/TRBV6-3	TRBJ2-5	-	-	CASSYGPRGTQYF	TGTGCCAGCAGTTACGGCCCCAGGGGGACCCAGTACTTC
TRBV7-2	TRBJ1-2	TRBD1	-	CASSVTGGSGGYTF	TGTGCCAGCAGCGTTACAGGGGGTTCAGGCGGCTACACCTTC
TRBV20-1	TRBJ2-3	-	few	CSARRLARPDTQYF	TGCAGTGCTAGGCGGCTAGCGCGTCCAGATACGCAGTATTTT
TRBV20-1	TRBJ2-1	-	-	CSARERLAEQFF	TGCAGTGCGAGGGAGAGGTTGGCTGAGCAGTTCTTC
TRBV7-9	TRBJ1-4	-	-	CASSLVRTEATNEKLFF	TGTGCCAGCAGCTTAGTAAGGACAGAAGCAACTAATGAAAAACTGTTTTTT
TRBV20-1	TRBJ2-7	TRBD2	-	CSATGTSGYSYEQYF	TGCAGTGCTACTGGGACTAGCGGATACTCCTACGAGCAGTACTTC
TRBV20-1	TRBJ1-2	TRBD1	many	CSARDPRDSYGYTF	TGCAGTGCTAGAGATCCCCGGGACAGTTATGGCTACACCTTC
TRBV30	TRBJ2-7	-	few	CAWSVLGRITYEQYF	TGTGCCTGGAGTGTACTTGGCCGGATAACCTACGAGCAGTACTTC
TRBV7-2	TRBJ2-5	TRBD2	many	CASSGGTSGRAWKTQYF	TGTGCCAGCAGTGGAGGGACTAGCGGGAGGGCCTGGAAGACCCAGTACTTC
TRBV5-1	TRBJ1-1	-	-	CASSLAEVNTEAFF	TGCGCCAGCAGCTTGGCGGAAGTGAACACTGAAGCTTTCTTT
TRBV15	TRBJ2-5	-	-	CATSRDSGPQETQYF	TGTGCCACCAGCAGAGATTCGGGACCACAAGAGACCCAGTACTTC
TRBV15	TRBJ2-1	TRBD2	many	CATSRGAGAYNEQFF	TGTGCCACCAGCAGAGGAGCGGGAGCTTATAATGAGCAGTTCTTC
TRBV10-2	TRBJ2-4	-	-	CASGEGEDIQYF	TGCGCCAGCGGTGAGGGAGAGGACATTCAGTACTTC
TRBV7-8	TRBJ2-1	TRBD1	many	CASSPFRDRGRNEQFF	TGTGCCAGCAGCCCTTTTCGGGACAGGGGTAGAAATGAGCAGTTCTTC
TRBV12-3/TRBV12-4	TRBJ2-3	TRBD2	many	CASNPSGPRDTQYF	TGTGCCAGCAATCCTAGCGGGCCCCGGGATACGCAGTATTTT
TRBV29-1	TRBJ2-3	-	-	CSVKTADTQSF	TGCAGCGTTAAGACTGCAGATACGCAGTCTTTT
TRBV21-1	TRBJ2-1	-	few	CASSRGLAGGPYNEQFF	TGTGCCAGCAGCAGGGGACTAGCGGGAGGCCCCTACAATGAGCAGTTCTTC
TRBV20-1	TRBJ1-1	-	few	CSAKGNTEAFF	TGCAGTGCTAAAGGGAACACTGAAGCTTTCTTT
TRBV7-2	TRBJ2-5	TRBD2	-	CASSYAWRGGLETQYF	TGTGCCAGCAGCTACGCGTGGCGGGGGGGCCTGGAGACCCAGTACTTC